A single sample is the source of the 2 T cell receptor beta chains below, sequenced in a study of CD8 T cells in Susac syndrome. It was with random hexamers that about 0.45 to 1 ug RNA was reverse transcribed. TCRdb ran MiXCR on the immunoSEQ multiplex PCR reads and lists one entry per CDR3 protein. The sample consists of roughly 89,000 distinct CDR3 sequences, around 96% of them appearing once. The source material was CD8+ T cells from PBMCs. These receptors all come from a human donor with Susac syndrome.

The gene calls are TRBV4-2 and TRBJ2-7; 9 positions agree with TRBD1. The CDR3 covers 15 residues. CDR1 LGHNA and CDR2 YNFKEQ come from the germline V gene. V trimming: 4 bases; J trimming: 1 base; junction bases outside the gene matches: 5. This CDR3 is CASSLGQGLSYEQYF. The CDR3 DNA is TGTGCCAGCAGCCTAGGACAGGGGTTGTCCTACGAGCAGTACTTC.

This chain uses TRBV27 with TRBJ2-3; D may be TRBD1 (7 bases). The V gene lost 3 bases and the J gene lost 3 bases, with 19 bases spanning the gap. The CDR3 contains 17 residues. CDR1 and CDR2 (germline): MNHEY, SMNVEV (reference sequence). The CDR3 DNA sequence: TGTGCCAGCAGTTTGGCCCCACAGGGGAGGCGAACAGATACGCAGTATTTT. It encodes CASSLAPQGRRTDTQYF.